Included here is one T cell receptor beta chain sequence, with context. Antigen unknown. Each patient experienced a relapse that followed autologous stem cell transplantation, and brentuximab vedotin exposure varied. Complete response, partial response or progressive disease constituted the best responses recorded. This sample stems from a study of PD-1 blockade in classical Hodgkin lymphoma. Findings of the study overall: Patients who began taking nivolumab under 1 year after ASCT were left out. Relapsed/refractory patients reportedly had lower baseline diversity than newly diagnosed patients. Whereas CD4+ TCR diversity had risen significantly by C4D1, CD8+ TCR diversity had not.

Sequencing used immunoSEQ multiplex PCR; TCRdb keeps in-frame clones, though not all of them. The data show around 99,000 clones, 81% seen once. Trimming stripped 3 bases from V and 3 bases from J, with 12 bases between. In germline, CDR1 is SGHDT, CDR2 YYEEEE. CDR3 length: 14 residues. This clonotype originated in a human donor with classical Hodgkin lymphoma. This chain joins TRBV5-6 and TRBJ2-5; no definite D call. The sample here was peripheral blood mononuclear cells (PBMCs), taken before the second cycle of nivolumab. The CDR3 nucleotides are TGTGCCAGCAGCTCGATTGGGCGGAAAGAGACCCAGTACTTC. Protein sequence: CASSSIGRKETQYF.